Following are 21 T cell receptor beta chains from one sample sequenced in a study of T cell repertoires in urothelial bladder cancer. Using immunoSEQ multiplex PCR, the repertoire was profiled, and TCRdb retains in-frame clones only, with some absent. The table shows fewer than 15,000 clones, with 60% to 70% occurring only once. Sequencing was done on a sample of tumor-infiltrating cells from bladder cancer. These receptors all come from a human donor with urothelial carcinoma.

This clone turned up a few times. The chain uses TRBV5-4 and TRBJ1-2; D is ambiguous. The CDR3 totals 14 residues. V was cut by 4 bases and J by 8 bases, with 18 bases left in between. Germline values: CDR1 SGHNT, CDR2 YYREEE (reference sequence). The CDR3: CASSPDLQSLGYTF. DNA of the CDR3: TGTGCCAGCAGCCCGGACCTTCAAAGTCTCGGCTACACCTTC.

The rearrangement joins TRBV9 to TRBJ1-4; TRBD1 is a possible D gene (5 bases). The CDR3 runs 16 residues. The V end was cut by 0 bases, the J end by 4 bases, with 13 bases between. Germline CDR1 SGDLS, CDR2 YYNGEE. This chain's CDR3 is CASSVEEGSYNEKLFF. CDR3 bases: TGTGCCAGCAGCGTAGAGGAGGGGTCATATAATGAAAAACTGTTTTTT.

The V and J genes are TRBV2 and TRBJ1-2; 8 bases fit TRBD1. The CDR3 extends over 15 amino acids. CDR1 and CDR2 (germline): SNHLY, FYNNEI. The V gene end was trimmed by 2 bases and the J gene end by 2 bases; junction bases not matched to a gene: 4. CDR3 residues: CASSEWDRPNYGYTF. Written as DNA, the CDR3 is TGTGCCAGCAGTGAATGGGACAGGCCGAACTATGGCTACACCTTC.

This clone was seen once. The V and J genes are TRBV30 and TRBJ1-4, with D unclear. The CDR3 is 11 residues long. Trimming took 1 base from V and 8 from J, leaving 5 bases between them. Germline lookup yields CDR1 GTSNPN and CDR2 SVGIG (reference sequence). CDR3 nucleotide sequence: TGTGCCTGGAGTGGGGGAGAAAAACTGTTTTTT. Its protein product is CAWSGGEKLFF.

The chain joins TRBV7-9 to TRBJ1-1; unclear D gene. CDR3 size: 14 residues. Looked up from germline, CDR1 is SEHNR and CDR2 is FQNEAQ (reference sequence). V gave up 2 bases and J gave up 1 base, with 8 bases separating them. The CDR3 here is CASSLSHPNTEAFF. Written as DNA, the CDR3 is TGTGCCAGCAGCTTATCACACCCGAACACTGAAGCTTTCTTT.

The rearrangement joins TRBV9 to TRBJ2-3; D remains unclear. Germline V gives CDR1 SGDLS, CDR2 YYNGEE. The CDR3 totals 15 residues. V lost 4 bases and J 2 bases, leaving 14 bases between the germline ends. CDR3 loop: CASSPDWSDTDTQYF. CDR3 DNA: TGTGCCAGCAGCCCCGATTGGAGCGACACAGATACGCAGTATTTT.

J is TRBJ2-5 and V is TRBV4-2; TRBD2 matches 10 bases. Germline V gene lookup returns CDR1 LGHNA and CDR2 YNFKEQ. The CDR3 contains 17 residues. Trimming at V came to 4 bases and at J to 4 bases, leaving 12 bases not matched to a gene. The CDR3: CASSPQRASGGGETQYF. CDR3 sequence (DNA): TGTGCCAGCAGCCCCCAGAGGGCTAGCGGGGGTGGAGAGACCCAGTACTTC.

This chain uses TRBV4-3 with TRBJ1-3; the D gene is possibly TRBD1 (5 bases). Between the trimmed V and J ends, which lost 1 base and 0 bases, there was a span of 13 bases. The V gene's germline CDR1 is LGHNA and CDR2 YSLEER. This CDR3 contains 17 residues. The CDR3 spells CASSQVRGSFSGNTIYF. CDR3 bases: TGCGCCAGCAGCCAAGTCCGGGGGTCATTCTCTGGAAACACCATATATTTT.

The gene calls are TRBV5-4 and TRBJ2-5, with D perhaps TRBD1 (6 bases). The CDR3 contains 14 residues. Deletions cut 4 bases from V and 1 base from J, with 11 bases between. Germline CDR1 reads SGHNT; CDR2 reads YYREEE (reference sequence). The CDR3 loop is CASSRNRAQETQYF. CDR3 sequence (DNA): TGTGCCAGCAGCCGGAACAGGGCCCAAGAGACCCAGTACTTC.

V is TRBV18 and J is TRBJ1-1, with D perhaps matching TRBD1 (5 bases). CDR3 length equals 15 residues. V was clipped by 3 bases and J by 1 base, with 12 bases between them. CDR1 is KGHSH and CDR2 is LQKENI in the germline V gene. The CDR3 sequence: CASSPFQGTNTEAFF. CDR3 DNA: TGTGCCAGCTCACCCTTTCAGGGTACGAACACTGAAGCTTTCTTT.

The J gene is TRBJ2-5, the V gene TRBV5-1, with 11 bases identical to TRBD2. The CDR3 loop spans 18 amino acids. The V gene's germline CDR1 is SGHRS and CDR2 YFSETQ. J lost 2 bases, V lost 4 bases, and 13 bases had no gene match. CDR3 DNA sequence: TGCGCCAGCAGCCAAAATTTTAGCGGGGGGGCCCTACAAGAGACCCAGTACTTC. Its translation is CASSQNFSGGALQETQYF.

This clone has only a few counts. V usage is TRBV7-6 and J usage is TRBJ2-5, with 15 positions matching TRBD2. The CDR3 length is 19 residues. The V segment lost 5 bases and the J segment 5 bases; nucleotides outside the gene matches: 15. Germline-derived CDR1 and CDR2 are SGHVS and FNYEAQ. CDR3 DNA: TGTGCCAGCAGCCTAGGGACTAGCGGGGGGCCGCTAGCGTATGAGACCCAGTACTTC. Translating gives CASSLGTSGGPLAYETQYF.

The chain uses TRBV19 and TRBJ1-2; 7 nucleotides line up with TRBD1. V lost 1 base to trimming and J lost 5 bases; unmatched junction nucleotides: 7. The CDR3 totals 15 residues. The V gene's germline CDR1 is LNHDA and CDR2 SQIVND (reference sequence). The CDR3 bases are TGTGCCAGTAGTATAGCCGACAGGGACCCATATGGCTACACCTTC. Translation gives CASSIADRDPYGYTF.

This clone came up a few times. The chain links TRBV19 to TRBJ2-5; TRBD1 agrees at 7 bases. Germline V CDR1 and CDR2: LNHDA, SQIVND (reference sequence). This CDR3 has 14 amino acids. J was trimmed by 5 bases and V by 5 bases; bases with no gene match: 8. In DNA form, the CDR3 reads TGTGCCAGTAGTCCTCGACAGGGTTTGGAGACCCAGTACTTC. This gives the protein CASSPRQGLETQYF. Using reference TRBV19 and TRBJ2-5 for the parts outside the CDR3, the full variable domain is DGGITQSPKYLFRKEGQNVTLSCEQNLNHDAMYWYRQDPGQGLRLIYYSQIVNDFQKGDIAEGYSVSREKKESFPLTVTSAQKNPTAFYLCASSPRQGLETQYFGPGTRLLVL.

This chain connects TRBV19 to TRBJ2-6, with 9 bases aligning to TRBD1. The CDR3 is 16 residues long. In germline, CDR1 is LNHDA, CDR2 SQIVND (reference sequence). Unmatched junction bases numbered 4, after V lost 6 bases and J lost 1 base. CDR3 nucleotide sequence: TGTGCCAGTAGACCGGGACAGGGTTCTGGGGCCAACGTCCTGACTTTC. It yields the protein CASRPGQGSGANVLTF.

The chain carries TRBV5-1 and TRBJ2-4; 9 bases are a match to TRBD2. Germline loops: CDR1 SGHRS, CDR2 YFSETQ. The trim removed 0 bases at V and 5 bases at J, leaving 12 bases unmatched. This CDR3 is 18 amino acids long. This chain's CDR3 is CASSLGARAGGSENIQYF. In DNA, the CDR3 is TGCGCCAGCAGCTTGGGCGCTCGAGCGGGGGGTTCCGAAAACATTCAGTACTTC.

This CDR3 reads CASSPTRDREFF. CDR3 in DNA: TGTGCCAGCAGTCCTACCCGGGACAGGGAGTTCTTC. V gene TRBV6-5 combines with J gene TRBJ2-1, with TRBD1 identical over 9 bases. V gave up 5 bases and J gave up 14 bases; unmatched junction bases: 7. Germline lookup yields CDR1 MNHEY and CDR2 SVGAGI. The CDR3 has 12 amino acids.

The CDR3 sequence is CASKQVDTQYF. The DNA of the CDR3 is TGTGCCAGCAAACAGGTAGATACGCAGTATTTT. This chain connects TRBV6-1 to TRBJ2-3; D is possibly TRBD1 (5 bases). Germline CDR1 and CDR2: MNHNS and SASEGT. The CDR3 is 11 residues long. V was shortened by 7 bases and J by 5 bases, with 7 bases between the two germline ends.

The chain joins TRBV7-6 to TRBJ2-2, with 10 positions matching TRBD1. The CDR3 has 15 residues. The germline CDR1 and CDR2 sequences are SGHVS and FNYEAQ. Germline trimming cut 2 bases from V and 4 bases from J; bases unmatched to any gene: 1. CDR3 in amino acids: CASSLRTGGTGELFF. Here the CDR3 DNA reads TGTGCCAGCAGCTTAAGGACAGGGGGCACCGGGGAGCTGTTTTTT.

V and J are TRBV6-5 and TRBJ1-1; unclear D gene. Germline V gives CDR1 MNHEY, CDR2 SVGAGI. Trimming removed 8 bases at V and 1 base at J, with 14 bases between. This CDR3 is 14 amino acids long. In DNA, the CDR3 is TGTGCCAGCCGAGAGGGCCCGGGGAACACTGAAGCTTTCTTT. Residues: CASREGPGNTEAFF.

The V call is TRBV30, the J call TRBJ1-4, with TRBD1 identical over 9 bases. CDR1 is GTSNPN, CDR2 SVGIG, per germline (reference sequence). The CDR3 contains 14 residues. The V and J ends lost 2 bases and 6 bases, in that order; junction bases with no gene match: 4. The DNA of the CDR3 is TGTGCCTGGAGTCCCGGACAGGGGTATGAAAAACTGTTTTTT. As protein: CAWSPGQGYEKLFF.